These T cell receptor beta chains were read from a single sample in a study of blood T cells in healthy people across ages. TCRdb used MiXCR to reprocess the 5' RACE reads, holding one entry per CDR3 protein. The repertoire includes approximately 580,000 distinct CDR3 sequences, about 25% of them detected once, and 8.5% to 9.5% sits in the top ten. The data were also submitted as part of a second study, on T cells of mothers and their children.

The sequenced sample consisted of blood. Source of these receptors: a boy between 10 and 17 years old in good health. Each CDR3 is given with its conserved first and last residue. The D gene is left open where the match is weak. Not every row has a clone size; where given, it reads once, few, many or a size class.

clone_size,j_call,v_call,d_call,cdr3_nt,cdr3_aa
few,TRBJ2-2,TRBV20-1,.,TGCAGTGCTAGAGTCTCGGGCGGGGAGCTGTTTTTT,CSARVSGGELFF
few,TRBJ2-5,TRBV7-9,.,TGTGCCAGCAGCTTACTGGGGGGTGGCCAAGAGACCCAGTACTTC,CASSLLGGGQETQYF
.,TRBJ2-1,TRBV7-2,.,TGTGCCAGCAGCTTAGAGGGCGGGAAAAGCAATGAGCAGTTCTTC,CASSLEGGKSNEQFF
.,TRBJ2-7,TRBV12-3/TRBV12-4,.,TGTGCCAGCAGTTTTACCCCGGGTCTGAACGAGCAGTACTTC,CASSFTPGLNEQYF
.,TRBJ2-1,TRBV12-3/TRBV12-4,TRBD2,TGTGCCAGCACCGGGACTAGTGGTAATGAGCAGTTCTTC,CASTGTSGNEQFF
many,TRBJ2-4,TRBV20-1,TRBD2,TGCAGTGCTAGGGGTAGCGGGAGAAGGAACATTCAGTACTTC,CSARGSGRRNIQYF
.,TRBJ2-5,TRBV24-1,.,TGTGCCACCAGTGATTTCCCTAGGACTGGCCAAGAGACCCAGTACTTC,CATSDFPRTGQETQYF
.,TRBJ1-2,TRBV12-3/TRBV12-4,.,TGTGCCAGCAGTTTAATGGGTAACTATGGCTACACCTTC,CASSLMGNYGYTF
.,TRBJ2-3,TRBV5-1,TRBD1,TGCGCCAGCAGCAGGGGACAGGGCGTAGATACGCAGTATTTT,CASSRGQGVDTQYF
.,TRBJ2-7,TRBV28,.,TGTGCCAGCACACTCAACTACTTGTATGACGAGCAGTACTTC,CASTLNYLYDEQYF
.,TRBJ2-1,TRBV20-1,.,TGCAGTGCTAGAGGTTATTCCTGGGCCTCAGAATGGGAGCAGTTCTTC,CSARGYSWASEWEQFF
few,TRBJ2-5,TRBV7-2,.,TGTGCCAGCAGCTTCGGAGGGGTAAAAGAGACCCAGTACTTC,CASSFGGVKETQYF
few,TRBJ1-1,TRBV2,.,TGTGCCAGCAGGTATCCGGGAAACACTGAAGCTTTCTTT,CASRYPGNTEAFF
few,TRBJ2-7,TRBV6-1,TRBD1,TGTGCCAGCAGTGCGACAGGGGTCTCCGAGCAGTACTTC,CASSATGVSEQYF
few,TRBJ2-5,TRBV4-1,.,TGCGCCAGCTCCCTGGCGGCACAAGAGACCCAGTACTTC,CASSLAAQETQYF
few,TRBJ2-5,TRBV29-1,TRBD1,TGCAGCGTTGAGGAGGACAGGGGCACCTACTTC,CSVEEDRGTYF
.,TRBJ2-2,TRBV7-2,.,TGTGCCAGCAGCTTTCAGGCGTTAACCGGGGAGCTGTTTTTT,CASSFQALTGELFF
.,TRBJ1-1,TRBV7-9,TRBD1,TGTGCCAGCAGCGTGGGTTATTCGGGACAGGGGTGGACTGAAGCTTTCTTT,CASSVGYSGQGWTEAFF
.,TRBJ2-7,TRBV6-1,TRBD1,TGTGCCAGCAGTAGAACACAGGGGTTAGGCTACGAGCAGTACTTC,CASSRTQGLGYEQYF
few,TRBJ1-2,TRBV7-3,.,TGTGCCAGCAGCCCCGGACTAAGGGGTCATGGCTACACCTTC,CASSPGLRGHGYTF
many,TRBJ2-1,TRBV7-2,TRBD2,TGTGCCAGCAGCCCCCCGGGACTAGCGGGGGGTGAGCAGTTCTTC,CASSPPGLAGGEQFF
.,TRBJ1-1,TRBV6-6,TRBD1,TGTGCCAGCAGTTACTCCTGGGACAGGGAGGGTGAAGCTTTCTTT,CASSYSWDREGEAFF
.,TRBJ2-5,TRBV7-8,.,TGTGCCAGCAGAAACTTTTCAGTTTATCCCCTAAAAGAGACCCAGTACTTC,CASRNFSVYPLKETQYF
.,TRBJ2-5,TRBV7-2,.,TGTGCCAGCAGCCTACCTGGAGGGGAAGAGACCCAGTACTTC,CASSLPGGEETQYF
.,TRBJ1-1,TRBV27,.,TGTGCCAGCTCCCGGGCGGTTTACACTGAAGCTTTCTTT,CASSRAVYTEAFF
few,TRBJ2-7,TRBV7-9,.,TGTGCCAGCAGCTTAGTAGCAACAGGGAGCTCCTACGAGCAGTACTTC,CASSLVATGSSYEQYF
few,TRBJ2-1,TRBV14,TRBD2,TGTGCCAGCAGCCAAGGCATCGGACTAGCGCCCTACAGAACACGAGACAATGAGCAGTTCTTC,CASSQGIGLAPYRTRDNEQFF
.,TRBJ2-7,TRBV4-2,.,TGTGCCAGCAGCCAAGATAATGGGCCCTACGAGCAGTACTTC,CASSQDNGPYEQYF
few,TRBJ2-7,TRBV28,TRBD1,TGTGCCAGCAGTCCGGGACAGTCCCACTCCTACGAGCAGTACTTC,CASSPGQSHSYEQYF
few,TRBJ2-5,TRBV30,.,TGTGCCTGGAGTGTACCGACGACAGTAAGACAAGAGACCCAGTACTTC,CAWSVPTTVRQETQYF
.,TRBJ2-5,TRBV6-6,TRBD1,TGTGCCAGCAGGCAAGGCCAGGGGGCATTAGAGACCCAGTACTTC,CASRQGQGALETQYF
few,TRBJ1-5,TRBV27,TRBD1,TGTGCCAGCAACGGTGGACAGGGGGCCTCCACTAATCAGCCCCAGCATTTT,CASNGGQGASTNQPQHF
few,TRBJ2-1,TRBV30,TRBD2,TGTGCCTGGGCGGGGGTAGGCAATGAGCAGTTCTTC,CAWAGVGNEQFF
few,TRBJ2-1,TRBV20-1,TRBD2,TGCAGTGCTAGAGATTGGGGACTAGCGGGAGGGCCCTACAATGAGCAGTTCTTC,CSARDWGLAGGPYNEQFF
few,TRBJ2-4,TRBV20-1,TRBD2,TGCAGTGCTAGAGATAGATCTAGCGGGAGTAAAAACATTCAGTACTTC,CSARDRSSGSKNIQYF
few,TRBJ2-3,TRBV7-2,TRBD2,TGTGCCAGCAGCTTCTCCTTAGCGGGGACTATCACAGATACGCAGTATTTT,CASSFSLAGTITDTQYF